Following are 26 T cell receptor beta chains from one sample sequenced in a study of CD8+CD57+ T cells in acquired aplastic anemia (dated by TCRdb to the late 2010s). The sequencer listed for this sample is Illumina HiSeq 2000. TCR beta VDJ combination and CDR3 sequence profiling used genomic DNA as the template. The public reads were run again by TCRdb, first through fastp at Q25 and then through MiXCR, and only productive beta chains were kept. For every CDR3 protein sequence, its rows merge into one entry that carries the most common genes and DNA. For this sample there are about 190,000 distinct CDR3 sequences; 64% appear just once. The top ten constitute just over 45% of the sample. The material sequenced was sorted CD4+, CD8+, or CD8+CD57+ T cells (not recorded which) from PBMCs. These receptors came from a human donor with severe aplastic anemia or a healthy control (not recorded which).

The J gene is TRBJ2-3, the V gene TRBV10-3; D might be TRBD1 (5 bases). Trimming left V 5 bases short and J 2 bases short, with 14 bases between. The CDR3 is 15 residues long. CDR1 and CDR2 from the germline V gene are ENHRY and SYGVKD. In nucleotides, the CDR3 is TGTGCCATCAGTTCAGAGGACAAGATCACAGATACGCAGTATTTT. Amino acid sequence: CAISSEDKITDTQYF.

A few counts support this clonotype. The chain recombines TRBV7-8 with TRBJ2-7; D unresolved. V gave up 1 base and J gave up 0 bases, with 10 bases separating them. The CDR3 length is 15 residues. Germline CDR1 SGHVS, CDR2 FQNEAQ. The CDR3: CASSLGLGSSYEQYF. In DNA form, the CDR3 reads TGTGCCAGCAGCTTAGGTTTGGGTTCCTCCTACGAGCAGTACTTC.

The chain carries TRBV7-9 and TRBJ1-2, with D hard to call. The CDR3 extends over 12 amino acids. Germline V gene data show CDR1 as SEHNR and CDR2 as FQNEAQ (reference sequence). V was cut by 4 bases and J by 8 bases, with 11 bases left in between. The CDR3 reads CASSSDGWGYTF. For the CDR3, the DNA is TGTGCCAGCAGCTCAGATGGATGGGGCTACACCTTC.

V is TRBV29-1 and J is TRBJ1-2, with a weak D call TRBD1 (5 bases). The CDR3 length is 12 residues. Germline lookup yields CDR1 SQVTM and CDR2 ANQGSEA. Trimming took off 2 bases at V and 7 bases at J, with 11 bases between the two ends. The CDR3 loop reads CSVEWTFTGYTF. CDR3 coding DNA: TGCAGCGTTGAATGGACATTCACTGGCTACACCTTC.

The CDR3 DNA reads as TGCGCCAGCAGCTTGATTTCCCAGAACACTGAAGCTTTCTTT. Translation: CASSLISQNTEAFF. The chain has TRBV5-1 and TRBJ1-1; D gene ambiguous. This CDR3 has 14 residues. V was shortened by 1 base and J by 1 base, with 8 bases between the two germline ends. The germline V gene encodes CDR1 SGHRS and CDR2 YFSETQ.

The chain links TRBV10-3 to TRBJ2-2; D gene uncertain. Per germline, CDR1 ENHRY and CDR2 SYGVKD. The V gene lost 2 bases and the J gene lost 1 base, with 8 bases spanning the gap. The CDR3 consists of 15 residues. Written as DNA, the CDR3 is TGTGCCATCAGTGAGGGAAGGGTGAACACCGGGGAGCTGTTTTTT. This codes for CAISEGRVNTGELFF.

This clonotype was counted a few times. The rearrangement uses TRBV19 and TRBJ2-7; TRBD2 aligns across 9 bases. Germline values: CDR1 LNHDA, CDR2 SQIVND (reference sequence). Trimming cost V 5 bases and J 7 bases; bases outside gene matches: 15. This CDR3 contains 16 residues. The CDR3 region has the DNA TGTGCCAGTAGTCCTTTCTTAGCGGGGGAGCGTGGAGAGCAGTACTTC. It yields the protein CASSPFLAGERGEQYF.

V usage is TRBV29-1 and J usage is TRBJ2-3; 10 bases match TRBD2. The germline CDR1 and CDR2 sequences are SQVTM and ANQGSEA. V shed 6 bases, J shed 1 base, and the junction held 19 bases outside the gene matches. This CDR3 comprises 19 residues. Written as DNA, the CDR3 is TGCAGCGTCCTGCGACTAGCGGGTACGCTGTTGGGGGGCACAGATACGCAGTATTTT. This encodes CSVLRLAGTLLGGTDTQYF.

This chain links TRBV25-1 with TRBJ2-7; possible D gene TRBD1, 6 bases. CDR3 length: 15 residues. Per the germline V gene, CDR1 is MGHDK and CDR2 is SYGVNS. Trimming left V 4 bases short and J 3 bases short, with 16 bases between. The CDR3 DNA reads TGTGCCAGCAGTGTATCCCTGGGACAACTCTACGAGCAGTACTTC. Encoded protein: CASSVSLGQLYEQYF.

This sequence joins TRBV20-1 and TRBJ2-3; TRBD2 matches at 8 bases. J lost 2 bases, V lost 3 bases, and 4 bases had no gene match. CDR1 is DFQATT, CDR2 SNEGSKA, per germline (reference sequence). This CDR3 has 14 residues. The DNA of the CDR3 is TGCAGTGCTAGTGGGACTAGTCTCACAGATACGCAGTATTTT. Translation: CSASGTSLTDTQYF.

The chain recombines TRBV5-1 with TRBJ2-7, with D possibly matching TRBD1 (5 bases). V was trimmed by 0 bases and J by 4 bases, leaving 11 bases between them. The germline V gene encodes CDR1 SGHRS and CDR2 YFSETQ. The CDR3 is 14 residues long. CDR3 amino acids: CASSLDQGTYEQYF. CDR3 DNA: TGCGCCAGCAGCTTGGACCAGGGTACTTACGAGCAGTACTTC.

V usage is TRBV10-3 and J usage is TRBJ1-3; D call uncertain. V was shortened by 6 bases and J by 3 bases, with 9 bases between the two germline ends. The CDR3 is 13 residues long. The germline V gene encodes CDR1 ENHRY and CDR2 SYGVKD. CDR3 loop: CAISGENGNTIYF. The CDR3 DNA sequence: TGTGCCATCAGCGGGGAGAATGGAAACACCATATATTTT.

The V and J genes are TRBV2 and TRBJ1-2, with D perhaps TRBD1 (6 bases). Germline lookup yields CDR1 SNHLY and CDR2 FYNNEI. The V and J ends lost 5 bases and 4 bases respectively, with 17 bases between them. This CDR3 is built from 15 residues. This CDR3 reads CASSIPTQGSYGYTF. CDR3 DNA sequence: TGTGCCAGCAGTATACCTACCCAGGGGTCCTATGGCTACACCTTC.

J is TRBJ1-1 and V is TRBV19; D is ambiguous. Germline V lookup: CDR1 LNHDA, CDR2 SQIVND (reference sequence). V gave up 5 bases and J gave up 4 bases, with 11 bases separating them. There are 13 residues in the CDR3. The CDR3, as DNA: TGTGCCAGTAGTCCCCGTCCGCTCACTGAAGCTTTCTTT. This codes for CASSPRPLTEAFF.

The chain combines TRBV24-1 with TRBJ2-1, with D perhaps matching TRBD2 (6 bases). The germline gives CDR1 KGHDR, CDR2 SFDVKD. The CDR3 spans 14 residues. V was shortened by 6 bases and J by 1 base, with 9 bases between the two germline ends. CDR3 protein: CATSTGESYNEQFF. The CDR3 coding sequence is TGTGCCACCAGTACGGGGGAGTCCTACAATGAGCAGTTCTTC.

This clonotype has a count of ten or more. The chain is built from TRBV18 and TRBJ2-7, with TRBD1 as a possible D gene (5 bases). The CDR3 covers 14 residues. Germline V gene data show CDR1 as KGHSH and CDR2 as LQKENI. Deletions cut 3 bases from V and 6 bases from J, with 15 bases between. CDR3 in amino acids: CASSPSGWLSEQYF. CDR3 nucleotides: TGTGCCAGCTCACCCTCAGGGTGGCTCTCCGAGCAGTACTTC.

The genes are TRBV7-9 and TRBJ2-1, with 7 nucleotides matching TRBD2. This CDR3 region has 13 residues. Germline assignment: CDR1 SEHNR and CDR2 FQNEAQ (reference sequence). The CDR3 DNA reads as TGTGCAGGAAAGCGGGACTCCTACAATGAGCAGTTCTTC. Its translation: CAGKRDSYNEQFF.

The chain links TRBV2 to TRBJ1-1; D gene unclear. The CDR3 has 14 amino acids. From germline, CDR1 is SNHLY and CDR2 FYNNEI. V was cut by 1 base and J by 3 bases, with 9 bases left in between. The CDR3 is CASSEGGRYTEAFF. The CDR3 nucleotides read TGTGCCAGCAGTGAAGGAGGCAGATACACTGAAGCTTTCTTT.

This clonotype was counted at least ten times. The V and J genes are TRBV5-5 and TRBJ2-3; D is possibly TRBD1 (5 bases). CDR1 is SGHKS, CDR2 YYEKEE, per germline (reference sequence). Trimming took off 0 bases at V and 0 bases at J, with 8 bases between the two ends. The CDR3 is 15 residues long. CDR3 in amino acids: CASSLGQGSTDTQYF. Written as DNA, the CDR3 is TGTGCCAGCAGCTTGGGGCAGGGTAGCACAGATACGCAGTATTTT.

The rearrangement links TRBV6-5 to TRBJ2-5; 9 nucleotides align to TRBD2. CDR3 length equals 15 residues. Trimming at V came to 8 bases and at J to 4 bases, leaving 11 bases not matched to a gene. Germline CDR1 MNHEY, CDR2 SVGAGI. CDR3 sequence: CASGFSGSGGETQYF. DNA of the CDR3: TGTGCCAGCGGCTTTAGCGGGAGCGGCGGAGAGACCCAGTACTTC.

The chain joins TRBV7-3 to TRBJ1-6, with D tentatively TRBD1 (5 bases). The V end lost 5 bases, the J end lost 7 bases, and 15 bases lay between the germline ends. This CDR3 is built from 15 residues. In germline, CDR1 is SGHTA, CDR2 FQGTGA. The CDR3 bases are TGTGCCAGCAGCCCACTTTCAGGGTTCAATTCACCCCTCCACTTT. The encoded protein is CASSPLSGFNSPLHF.

This sequence joins TRBV7-3 and TRBJ1-1; possible D gene TRBD1, 6 bases. There are 15 residues in the CDR3. With 6 bases removed from V and 1 base from J, the gap between germline ends came to 15 bases. Germline CDR1 reads SGHTA; CDR2 reads FQGTGA. The DNA for the CDR3 is TGTGCCAGCAGATCCCGGGTAGGGGGGAACACTGAAGCTTTCTTT. Its translation: CASRSRVGGNTEAFF.

A single count supports this clonotype. This rearrangement joins TRBV7-2 to TRBJ1-2; D is perhaps TRBD1 (6 bases). V dropped 5 bases and J dropped 5 bases, with 15 bases sitting between them. The germline CDR1 and CDR2 sequences are SGHTA and FQGNSA. The CDR3 covers 14 residues. The DNA for the CDR3 is TGTGCCAGCAGCCGATACAGGGCAAGTTATGGCTACACCTTC. It encodes CASSRYRASYGYTF.

The chain carries TRBV2 and TRBJ1-1, with TRBD1 matching over 7 bases. Looked up from germline, CDR1 is SNHLY and CDR2 is FYNNEI. This CDR3 is 12 amino acids long. With V trimmed by 7 bases and J by 5 bases, 4 bases remained unmatched. CDR3 sequence (DNA): TGTGCCAGCAACCTCAGGGGGACTGAAGCTTTCTTT. It yields the protein CASNLRGTEAFF.

CDR3 residues: CAISDGSGAYNEQFF. Written as DNA, the CDR3 is TGTGCCATCAGTGACGGGAGCGGGGCCTACAATGAGCAGTTCTTC. The chain joins TRBV10-3 to TRBJ2-1; TRBD2 matches 7 bases. The CDR3 contains 15 residues. CDR1 and CDR2 from the germline V gene are ENHRY and SYGVKD. Germline trimming cut 3 bases from V and 2 bases from J; bases unmatched to any gene: 4.

The V gene is TRBV5-1, the J gene TRBJ2-6, with TRBD2 as a possible D gene (5 bases). CDR1 is SGHRS, CDR2 YFSETQ, per germline. V lost 7 bases and J 7 bases, leaving 6 bases between the germline ends. The length of the CDR3 is 11 residues. The CDR3 reads CASEGANVLTF. The CDR3 DNA reads TGCGCCAGCGAGGGAGCCAACGTCCTGACTTTC.